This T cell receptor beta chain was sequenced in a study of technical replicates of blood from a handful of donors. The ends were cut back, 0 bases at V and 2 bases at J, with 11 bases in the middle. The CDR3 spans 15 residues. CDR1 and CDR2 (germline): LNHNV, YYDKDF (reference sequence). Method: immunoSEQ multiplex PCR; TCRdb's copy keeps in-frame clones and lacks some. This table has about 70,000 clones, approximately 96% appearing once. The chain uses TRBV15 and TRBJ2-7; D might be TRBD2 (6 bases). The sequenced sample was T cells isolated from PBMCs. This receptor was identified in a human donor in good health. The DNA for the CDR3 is TGTGCCACCAGCAGAGATCGGGAGACTACCTACGAGCAGTACTTC. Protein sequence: CATSRDRETTYEQYF.